The source of this T cell receptor beta chain is a study of blood T cell repertoires in COVID-19. Overall study context: Whether acute or convalescent, the COVID-19 samples came from the United States, Italy and Spain. T cells, B-cell-depleted T cells, or PBMCs supplied cDNA or gDNA.

V was clipped by 1 base and J by 1 base, with 4 bases between them. CDR3 length equals 13 residues. Profiling relied on immunoSEQ multiplex PCR, and the TCRdb table lists in-frame clones only, not all of them. The repertoire holds some 200,000 clones, with more than 80% as singletons. Researchers sorted participants into cohorts using their self-reported clinical history. The sequencing input was PBMCs or T cells enriched from blood (not recorded which). The receptor was isolated from a woman under 30 in a cohort exposed to, infected with or recovered from COVID-19 (not recorded which). The chain uses TRBV6-7 and TRBJ1-1; D unresolved. TRBV6-7 counts as an open reading frame of uncertain function. The CDR3 DNA follows: TGTGCCAGCAGTTACTTATCGAACACTGAAGCTTTCTTT. Its translation is CASSYLSNTEAFF.